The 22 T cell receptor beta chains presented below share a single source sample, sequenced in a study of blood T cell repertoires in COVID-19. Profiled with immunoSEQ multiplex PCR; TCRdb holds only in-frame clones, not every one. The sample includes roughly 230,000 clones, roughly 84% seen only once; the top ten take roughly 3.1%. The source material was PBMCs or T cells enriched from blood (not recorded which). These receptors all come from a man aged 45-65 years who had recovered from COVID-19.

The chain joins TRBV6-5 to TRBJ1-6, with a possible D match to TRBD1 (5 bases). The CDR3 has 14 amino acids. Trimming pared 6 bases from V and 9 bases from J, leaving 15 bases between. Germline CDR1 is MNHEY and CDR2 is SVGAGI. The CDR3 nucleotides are TGTGCCAGCAGCCAGAGAGGGGAGGGTTCACCCCTCCACTTT. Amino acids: CASSQRGEGSPLHF.

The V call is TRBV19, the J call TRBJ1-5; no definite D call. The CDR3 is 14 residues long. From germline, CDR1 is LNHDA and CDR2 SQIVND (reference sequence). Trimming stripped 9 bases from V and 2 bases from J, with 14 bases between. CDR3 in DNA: TGTGCCAGCCGGCTCAGCGGGGGCAATCAGCCCCAGCATTTT. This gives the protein CASRLSGGNQPQHF.

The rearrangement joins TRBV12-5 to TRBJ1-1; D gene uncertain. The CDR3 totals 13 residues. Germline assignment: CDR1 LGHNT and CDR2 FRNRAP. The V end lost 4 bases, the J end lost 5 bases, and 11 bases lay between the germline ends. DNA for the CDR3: TGTGCTAGTGGTTCCTATCGGGAAACTGAAGCTTTCTTT. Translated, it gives CASGSYRETEAFF.

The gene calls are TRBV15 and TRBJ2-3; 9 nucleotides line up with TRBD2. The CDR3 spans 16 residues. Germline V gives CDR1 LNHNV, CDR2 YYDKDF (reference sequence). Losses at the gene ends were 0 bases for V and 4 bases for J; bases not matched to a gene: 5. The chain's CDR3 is CATSRDLAGGADTQYF. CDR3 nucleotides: TGTGCCACCAGCAGAGATCTCGCGGGAGGGGCAGATACGCAGTATTTT.

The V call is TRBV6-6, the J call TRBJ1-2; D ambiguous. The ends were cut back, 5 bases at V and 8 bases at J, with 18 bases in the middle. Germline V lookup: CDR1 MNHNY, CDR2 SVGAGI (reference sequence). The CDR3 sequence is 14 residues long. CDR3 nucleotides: TGTGCCAGCAGTCCGCAGCCGGCCCTAGGCGGCTACACCTTC. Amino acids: CASSPQPALGGYTF.

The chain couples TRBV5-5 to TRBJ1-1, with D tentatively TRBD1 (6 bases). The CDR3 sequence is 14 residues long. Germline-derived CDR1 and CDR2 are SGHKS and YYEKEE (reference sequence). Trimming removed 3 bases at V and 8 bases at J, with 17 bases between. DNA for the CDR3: TGTGCCAGCAGCTCGAGGACCGGGACAACGGAAGCTTTCTTT. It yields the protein CASSSRTGTTEAFF.

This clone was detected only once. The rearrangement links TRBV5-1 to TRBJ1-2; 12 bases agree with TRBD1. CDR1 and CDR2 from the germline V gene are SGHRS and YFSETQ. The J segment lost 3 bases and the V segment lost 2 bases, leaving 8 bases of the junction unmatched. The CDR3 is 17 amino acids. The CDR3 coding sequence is TGCGCCAGCAGCTTCCGGGACAGGGGGCTTAAGGACTATGGCTACACCTTC. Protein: CASSFRDRGLKDYGYTF.

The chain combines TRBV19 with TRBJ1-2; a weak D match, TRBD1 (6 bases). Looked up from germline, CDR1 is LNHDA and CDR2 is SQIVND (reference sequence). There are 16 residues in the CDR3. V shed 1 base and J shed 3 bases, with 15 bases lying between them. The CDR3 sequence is CASSIARTADYYGYTF. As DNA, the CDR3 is TGTGCCAGTAGTATAGCCAGGACAGCCGACTACTATGGCTACACCTTC.

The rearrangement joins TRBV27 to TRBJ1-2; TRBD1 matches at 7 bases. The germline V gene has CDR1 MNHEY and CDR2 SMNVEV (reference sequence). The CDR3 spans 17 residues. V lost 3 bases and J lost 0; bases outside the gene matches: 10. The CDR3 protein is CASSLGTGANTNYGYTF. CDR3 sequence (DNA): TGTGCCAGCAGTTTGGGAACAGGGGCTAATACTAACTATGGCTACACCTTC.

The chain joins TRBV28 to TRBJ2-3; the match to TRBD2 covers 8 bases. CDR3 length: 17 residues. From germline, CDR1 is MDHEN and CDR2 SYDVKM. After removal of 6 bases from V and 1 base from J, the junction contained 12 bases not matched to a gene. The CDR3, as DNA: TGTGCCAGCAGCTCGCCCGTGGTTAGCGGGGGCACAGATACGCAGTATTTT. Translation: CASSSPVVSGGTDTQYF.

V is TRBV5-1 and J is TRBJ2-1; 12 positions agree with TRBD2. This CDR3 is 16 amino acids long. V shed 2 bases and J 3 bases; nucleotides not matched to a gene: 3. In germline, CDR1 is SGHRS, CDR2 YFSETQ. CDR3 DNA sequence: TGCGCCAGCAGCTTAAGACTAGCGGGGGTCTACAATGAGCAGTTCTTC. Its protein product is CASSLRLAGVYNEQFF.

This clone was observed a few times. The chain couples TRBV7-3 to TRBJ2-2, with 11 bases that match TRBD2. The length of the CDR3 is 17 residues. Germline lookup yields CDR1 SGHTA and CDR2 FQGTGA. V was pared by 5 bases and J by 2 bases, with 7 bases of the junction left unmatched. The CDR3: CASSTNRLAGNTGELFF. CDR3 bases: TGTGCCAGCAGCACGAATCGACTAGCGGGAAACACCGGGGAGCTGTTTTTT.

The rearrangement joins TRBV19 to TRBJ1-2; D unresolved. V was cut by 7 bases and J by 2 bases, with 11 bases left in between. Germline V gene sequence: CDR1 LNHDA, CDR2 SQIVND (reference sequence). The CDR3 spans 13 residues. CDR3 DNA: TGTGCCAGTACTCTAGCGGGGAACTATGGCTACACCTTC. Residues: CASTLAGNYGYTF.

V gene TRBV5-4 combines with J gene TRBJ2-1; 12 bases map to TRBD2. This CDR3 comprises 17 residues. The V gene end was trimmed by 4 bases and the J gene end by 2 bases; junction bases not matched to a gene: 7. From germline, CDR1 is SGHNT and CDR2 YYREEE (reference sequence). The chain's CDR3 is CASSRLAGALTYNEQFF. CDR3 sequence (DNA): TGTGCCAGCAGCAGACTAGCGGGAGCACTAACCTACAATGAGCAGTTCTTC.

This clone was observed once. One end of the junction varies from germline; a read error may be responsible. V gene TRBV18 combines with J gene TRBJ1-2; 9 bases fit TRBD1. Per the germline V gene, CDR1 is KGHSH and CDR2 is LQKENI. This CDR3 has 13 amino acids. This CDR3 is CASSPRDRGIRFF. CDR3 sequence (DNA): TGTGCCAGCTCACCACGAGACAGGGGGATCCGGTTCTTC.

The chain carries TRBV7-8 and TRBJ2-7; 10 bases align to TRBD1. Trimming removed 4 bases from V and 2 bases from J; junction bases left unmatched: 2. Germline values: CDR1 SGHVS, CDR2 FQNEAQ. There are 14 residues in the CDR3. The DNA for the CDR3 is TGTGCCAGCAGCTCGACAGGGGGCGCCTACGAGCAGTACTTC. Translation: CASSSTGGAYEQYF.

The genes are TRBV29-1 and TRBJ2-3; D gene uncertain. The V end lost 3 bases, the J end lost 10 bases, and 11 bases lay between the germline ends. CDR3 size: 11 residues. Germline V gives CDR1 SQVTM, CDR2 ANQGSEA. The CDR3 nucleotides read TGCAGCGTTGACCGTAGCCATGCGCAGTATTTT. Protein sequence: CSVDRSHAQYF.

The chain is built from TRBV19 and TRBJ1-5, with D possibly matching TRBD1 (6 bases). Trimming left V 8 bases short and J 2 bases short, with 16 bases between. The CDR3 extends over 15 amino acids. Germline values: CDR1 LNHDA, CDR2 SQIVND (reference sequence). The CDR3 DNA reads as TGTGCCAGTGCTACCCAGGGGCCTGGCAATCAGCCCCAGCATTTT. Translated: CASATQGPGNQPQHF. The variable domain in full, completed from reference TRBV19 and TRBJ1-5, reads DGGITQSPKYLFRKEGQNVTLSCEQNLNHDAMYWYRQDPGQGLRLIYYSQIVNDFQKGDIAEGYSVSREKKESFPLTVTSAQKNPTAFYLCASATQGPGNQPQHFGDGTRLSIL.

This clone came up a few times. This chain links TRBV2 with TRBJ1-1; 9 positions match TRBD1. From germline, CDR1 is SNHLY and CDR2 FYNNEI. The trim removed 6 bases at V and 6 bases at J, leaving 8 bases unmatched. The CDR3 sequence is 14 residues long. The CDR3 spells CASRQGQGSAEAFF. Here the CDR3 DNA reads TGTGCCAGCAGGCAGGGACAGGGTTCGGCTGAAGCTTTCTTT.

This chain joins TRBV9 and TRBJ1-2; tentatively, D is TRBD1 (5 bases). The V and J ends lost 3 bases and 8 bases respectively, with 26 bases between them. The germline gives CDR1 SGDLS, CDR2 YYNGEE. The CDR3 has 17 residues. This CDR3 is CASSGPGSGVIRFGYTF. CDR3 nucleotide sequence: TGTGCCAGCAGCGGCCCAGGATCGGGGGTAATAAGATTCGGCTACACCTTC.

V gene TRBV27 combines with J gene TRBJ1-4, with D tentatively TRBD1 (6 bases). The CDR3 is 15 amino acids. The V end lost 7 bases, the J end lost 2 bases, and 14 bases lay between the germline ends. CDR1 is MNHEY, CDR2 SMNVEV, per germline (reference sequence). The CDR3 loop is CASNANGGTNEKLFF. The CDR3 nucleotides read TGTGCCAGCAACGCTAATGGGGGCACTAATGAAAAACTGTTTTTT.

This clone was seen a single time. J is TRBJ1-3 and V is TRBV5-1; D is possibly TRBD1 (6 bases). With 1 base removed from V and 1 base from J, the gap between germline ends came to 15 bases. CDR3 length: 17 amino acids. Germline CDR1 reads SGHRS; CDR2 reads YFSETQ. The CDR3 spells CASSLLTGRLSGNTIYF. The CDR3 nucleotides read TGCGCCAGCAGCTTGTTGACAGGAAGGTTGTCTGGAAACACCATATATTTT.